The sequence of this TCR beta chain was determined in a study of T cells in Graves' hyperthyroidism and ophthalmopathy. CDR1 is SQVTM and CDR2 is ANQGSEA in the germline V gene. The CDR3 totals 17 residues. Trimming shortened V by 0 bases and J by 1 base, and 15 bases separated the two germline ends. This clonotype was recorded many times. Ophthalmopathy patients had Clinical Activity Score at least 3, NOSPECS grade at least 4, duration under 3 months. Amplification of TCR beta CDR3 regions used RNA as the template. A set of HTBI primers served as the primers for a first-round RT-PCR of the TCR CDR3. One entry per CDR3 protein results from TCRdb running MiXCR on the multiplex PCR reads. The repertoire holds about 250,000 distinct CDR3 sequences, with roughly 22% as singletons.

Sequenced sample: blood. The sequence was collected from a woman in her 40s with Graves' ophthalmopathy. The rearrangement joins TRBV29-1 to TRBJ2-2, with D perhaps matching TRBD2 (5 bases). CDR3 sequence (DNA): TGCAGCGTTGAAGATCGAACCCAGAGCGGGAACACCGGGGAGCTGTTTTTT. This translates into CSVEDRTQSGNTGELFF.